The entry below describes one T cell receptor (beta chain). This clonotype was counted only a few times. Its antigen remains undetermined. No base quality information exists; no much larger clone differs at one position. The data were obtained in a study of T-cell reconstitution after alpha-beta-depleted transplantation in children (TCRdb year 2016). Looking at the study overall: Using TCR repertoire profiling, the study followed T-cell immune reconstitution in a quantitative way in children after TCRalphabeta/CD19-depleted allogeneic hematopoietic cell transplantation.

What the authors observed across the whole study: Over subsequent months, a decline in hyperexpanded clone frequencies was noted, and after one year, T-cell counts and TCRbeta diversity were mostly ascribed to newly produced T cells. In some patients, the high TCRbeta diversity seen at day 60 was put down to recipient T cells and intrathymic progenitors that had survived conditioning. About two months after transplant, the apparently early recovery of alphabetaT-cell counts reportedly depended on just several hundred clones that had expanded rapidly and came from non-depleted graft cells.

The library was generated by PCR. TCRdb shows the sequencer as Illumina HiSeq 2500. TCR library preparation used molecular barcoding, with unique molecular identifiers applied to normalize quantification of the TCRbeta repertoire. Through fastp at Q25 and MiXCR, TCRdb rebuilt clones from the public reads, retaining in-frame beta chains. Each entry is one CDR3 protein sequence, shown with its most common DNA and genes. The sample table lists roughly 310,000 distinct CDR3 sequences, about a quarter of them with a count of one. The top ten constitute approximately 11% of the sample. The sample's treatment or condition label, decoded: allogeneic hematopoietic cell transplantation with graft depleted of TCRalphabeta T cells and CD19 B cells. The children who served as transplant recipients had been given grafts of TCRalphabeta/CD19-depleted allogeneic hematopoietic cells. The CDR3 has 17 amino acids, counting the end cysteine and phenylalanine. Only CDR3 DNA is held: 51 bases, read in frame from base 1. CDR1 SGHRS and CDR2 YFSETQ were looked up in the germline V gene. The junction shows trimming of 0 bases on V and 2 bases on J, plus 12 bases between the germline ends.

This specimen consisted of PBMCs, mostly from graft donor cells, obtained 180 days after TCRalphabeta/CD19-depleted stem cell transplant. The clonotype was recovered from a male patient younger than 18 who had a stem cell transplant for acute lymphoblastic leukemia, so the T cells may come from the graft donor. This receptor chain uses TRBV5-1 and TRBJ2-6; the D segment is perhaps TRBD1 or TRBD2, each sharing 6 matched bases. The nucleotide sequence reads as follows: TGCGCCAGCAGCTTGGTCGGGGGCATCGCTGGGGCCAACGTCCTGACTTTC. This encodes CASSLVGGIAGANVLTF.